This record looks at one T cell receptor beta chain sequence and its context. The CDR3 is made up of 15 amino acids. The V end was cut by 0 bases, the J end by 5 bases, with 13 bases between. Germline V CDR1 and CDR2: MNHEY, SVGAGI. The PCR made use of 60 Vbeta and 13 Jbeta primers. Measured with immunoSEQ multiplex PCR; TCRdb has only the in-frame clones, and not every one. Of tens of thousands of clones in the sample, 65% to 85% were seen once. These data belong to a study of cytomegalovirus exposure and HLA in healthy donors. The material sequenced was PBMCs. V is TRBV6-5 and J is TRBJ1-1; D not certain. The receptor was isolated from a man aged 55 to 70 in good health and CMV-seropositive. The chain's CDR3 is CASSYSGRGRTEAFF. The CDR3 nucleotides read TGTGCCAGCAGTTACTCCGGGCGGGGTCGGACTGAAGCTTTCTTT.